This paragraph reports one TCR beta chain. The antigen is not known. The length of the CDR3 is 13 residues. Between the trimmed V and J ends, which lost 7 bases and 1 base, there was a span of 10 bases. This entry comes from a study of blood T cells in healthy people across ages. General study results and limits: It was not possible, with unsorted PBMCs, to conclusively compare naive and antigen-experienced cells. Diversity estimated from one million T cells was considered an underestimate.

Together with a sample-barcoded 5' primer, a J-beta primer mix was included in a second PCR lasting about 6 to 12 cycles. Using its own MiXCR run on the 5' RACE reads, TCRdb lists one record per CDR3 protein. Of some 710,000 distinct CDR3 sequences in the sample, 22% were seen once. The sequence derives from a man aged 65-85 years in good health. Sequencing used blood. This rearrangement joins TRBV12-3 or TRBV12-4 to TRBJ1-1; no reliable D call. The CDR3 region is CASNHYSNTEAFF. CDR3 nucleotide sequence: TGTGCCAGCAACCACTATTCGAACACTGAAGCTTTCTTT.